This T cell receptor beta chain comes out of a study of cytomegalovirus exposure and HLA in healthy donors. A multiplex PCR was run with 60 Vbeta primers and 13 Jbeta primers. Libraries were prepared by immunoSEQ multiplex PCR; TCRdb keeps only in-frame clonotypes and omits some of them. The table records roughly 130,000 clones, roughly 75% of them present only once. Whole-study findings and limits: It has been reported that TCR beta sequences accurately predicted the HLA-A and HLA-B alleles of most subjects. In a later analysis, donors in an Asian-associated ancestry cluster reportedly had fewer N-insertions in productive TCRs than the cohort mean.

Donors counted as nominally healthy when sampled, yet unrecorded immune exposures were likely. Trimming pared 4 bases from V and 7 bases from J, leaving 20 bases between. Per germline, CDR1 SGHRS and CDR2 YFSETQ. This CDR3 comprises 15 residues. Comments on this clone: Its antigen is unidentified.

The sequencing input was PBMCs. This rearrangement joins TRBV5-1 to TRBJ1-2, with TRBD1 as a possible D gene (6 bases). The source of this sequence is a man aged 25 to 40 in good health and CMV-seronegative. In DNA, the CDR3 is TGCGCCAGCAGCATCAGGGGCGCAGAAGTTCTTGGCTACACCTTC. The encoded protein is CASSIRGAEVLGYTF.